The clone carrying this TCR beta chain appeared a single time. The TCR beta cDNA libraries carried unique molecular identifiers. TCRdb analysed the PCR reads with MiXCR anew, one entry per CDR3 protein. The data hold some 700,000 distinct CDR3 sequences, with 55% to 60% observed a single time. The data were taken from a study of post-analysis software for immune sequencing data. The receptor was derived from a girl under 10 years old with multiple sclerosis. The material sequenced was blood.

For the CDR3, the DNA is TGTGCCAGCAGCTTAAGAGGGAGGCCAGATACGCAGTATTTT. It specifies CASSLRGRPDTQYF. V is TRBV7-7 and J is TRBJ2-3; tentatively, D is TRBD2 (6 bases). The CDR3 length is 14 residues. V lost 2 bases to trimming and J lost 4 bases, with 10 bases between them. Germline V gene sequence: CDR1 SSHAT, CDR2 FNYEAQ (reference sequence). The full variable domain, in which reference TRBV7-7 and TRBJ2-3 provide the parts outside the CDR3, is GAGVSQSPRYKVTKRGQDVTLRCDPISSHATLYWYQQALGQGPEFLTYFNYEAQPDKSGLPSDRFSAERPEGSISTLTIQRTEQRDSAMYRCASSLRGRPDTQYFGPGTRLTVL.